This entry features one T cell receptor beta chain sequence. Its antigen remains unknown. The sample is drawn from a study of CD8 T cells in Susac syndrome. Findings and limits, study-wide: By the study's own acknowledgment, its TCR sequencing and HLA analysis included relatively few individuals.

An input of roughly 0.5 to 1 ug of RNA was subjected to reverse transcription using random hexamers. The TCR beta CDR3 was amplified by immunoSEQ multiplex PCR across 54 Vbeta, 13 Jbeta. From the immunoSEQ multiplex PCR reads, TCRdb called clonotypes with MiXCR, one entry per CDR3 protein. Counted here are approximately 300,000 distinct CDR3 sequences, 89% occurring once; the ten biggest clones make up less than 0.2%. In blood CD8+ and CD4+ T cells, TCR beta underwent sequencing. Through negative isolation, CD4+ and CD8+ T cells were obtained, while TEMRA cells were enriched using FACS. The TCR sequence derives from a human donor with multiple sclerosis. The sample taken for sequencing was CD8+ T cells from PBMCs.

The chain's CDR3 is CASSYGQGDGYTF. Here the CDR3 DNA reads TGTGCCAGCAGCTACGGACAGGGAGACGGCTACACCTTC. The chain has TRBV7-6 and TRBJ1-2; 8 positions match TRBD1. The CDR3 extends over 13 amino acids. V shed 4 bases, J shed 8 bases, and the junction held 6 bases outside the gene matches. Germline lookup yields CDR1 SGHVS and CDR2 FNYEAQ.